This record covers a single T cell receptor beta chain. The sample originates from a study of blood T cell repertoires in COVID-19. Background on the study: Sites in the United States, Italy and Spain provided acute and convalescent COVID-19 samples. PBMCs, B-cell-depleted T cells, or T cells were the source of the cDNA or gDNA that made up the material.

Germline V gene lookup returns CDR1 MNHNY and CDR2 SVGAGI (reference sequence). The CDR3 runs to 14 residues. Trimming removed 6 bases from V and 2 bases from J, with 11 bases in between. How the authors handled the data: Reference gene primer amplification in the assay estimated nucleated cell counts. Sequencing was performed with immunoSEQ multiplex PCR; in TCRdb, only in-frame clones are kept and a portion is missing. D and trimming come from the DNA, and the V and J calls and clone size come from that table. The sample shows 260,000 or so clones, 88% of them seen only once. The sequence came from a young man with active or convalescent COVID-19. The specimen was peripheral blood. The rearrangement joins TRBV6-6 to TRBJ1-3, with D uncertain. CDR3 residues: CASSPAGTGNTIYF. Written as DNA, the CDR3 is TGTGCCAGCAGCCCGGCCGGGACTGGAAACACCATATATTTT.